This T cell receptor (beta chain) was recovered during a study of T cell responses to AZD1222 COVID-19 vaccine. The table came from immunoSEQ multiplex PCR; TCRdb's copy has only in-frame clones and leaves some out. Of some 120,000 clones in the sample, about 93% are singletons; the top ten hold about 0.91%. Between the trimmed V and J ends, which lost 1 base and 5 bases, there was a span of 8 bases. Germline V CDR1 and CDR2: SGHAT, FQNNGV. This CDR3 is 13 amino acids long. The sequence derives from an adult in good health. Sequenced here: peripheral blood, sampled on day 0 of AZD1222 vaccination. This chain links TRBV11-2 with TRBJ1-1; maybe TRBD1 (5 bases). CDR3 nucleotide sequence: TGTGCCAGCAGCTTAGGGGGACGGACTGAAGCTTTCTTT. This encodes CASSLGGRTEAFF.